The 5 T cell receptor beta chains reported below all come from one sample, sequenced in a study of control samples from healthy donors and cancer patients. Profiling relied on immunoSEQ multiplex PCR, and the TCRdb table lists in-frame clones only, not all of them. The sample lists roughly 180,000 clones; over 85% were seen once. Source material: blood. The receptors shown here come from a woman aged 55-70 years in good health.

This chain uses TRBV7-8 with TRBJ1-6, with D uncertain. Germline V gene sequence: CDR1 SGHVS, CDR2 FQNEAQ. V dropped 1 base and J dropped 0 bases, with 10 bases sitting between them. The CDR3 is 17 amino acids. As DNA, the CDR3 is TGTGCCAGCAGCTTAGGAGTGGCGAACTCCTATAATTCACCCCTCCACTTT. Protein product: CASSLGVANSYNSPLHF.

V is TRBV29-1 and J is TRBJ2-2; TRBD2 agrees at 15 bases. Germline loops: CDR1 SQVTM, CDR2 ANQGSEA. Trimming at V came to 8 bases and at J to 6 bases, leaving 10 bases not matched to a gene. There are 16 residues in the CDR3. CDR3 coding DNA: TGCAGCTGTTGGACTAGCGGGGGGGCAAAGGCCGGGGAGCTGTTTTTT. Protein: CSCWTSGGAKAGELFF.

The chain employs TRBV25-1 and TRBJ1-6; D may be TRBD1 (5 bases). Germline CDR1 MGHDK, CDR2 SYGVNS. This CDR3 spans 15 amino acids. Trimming removed 2 bases from V and 7 bases from J, with 12 bases in between. In nucleotides, the CDR3 is TGTGCCAGCAGTGAACGGGACGGCTTCAATTCACCCCTCCACTTT. Its translation: CASSERDGFNSPLHF. Together with reference TRBV25-1 and TRBJ1-6, the CDR3 gives the full variable domain: EADIYQTPRYLVIGTGKKITLECSQTMGHDKMYWYQQDPGMELHLIHYSYGVNSTEKGDLSSESTVSRIRTEHFPLTLESARPSHTSQYLCASSERDGFNSPLHFGNGTRLTVT.

The V call is TRBV2, the J call TRBJ1-1; D remains unclear. This CDR3 has 10 amino acids. CDR1 is SNHLY, CDR2 FYNNEI, per germline. With 3 bases removed from V and 10 bases from J, the gap between germline ends came to 6 bases. In DNA, the CDR3 is TGTGCCAGCAGTGATTCAGTAGCTTTCTTT. It yields the protein CASSDSVAFF. Full variable domain (remainder filled in from reference TRBV2 and TRBJ1-1): EPEVTQTPSHQVTQMGQEVILRCVPISNHLYFYWYRQILGQKVEFLVSFYNNEISEKSEIFDDQFSVERPDGSNFTLKIRSTKLEDSAMYFCASSDSVAFFGQGTRLTVV.

The chain links TRBV6-2 or TRBV6-3 to TRBJ2-3, with D possibly being TRBD1 (5 bases). The CDR3 is 14 residues long. Per the germline V gene, CDR1 is MNHEY and CDR2 is SVGEGT. The V gene lost 1 base and the J gene lost 5 bases, with 10 bases spanning the gap. The CDR3 sequence: CASSYFTQGDTQYF. CDR3 nucleotides: TGTGCCAGCAGTTACTTCACCCAGGGAGATACGCAGTATTTT.